Given below is one T cell receptor (beta chain) in context. Its antigen is as yet unknown. The donors were members of the validation cohort, which comprised about 120 subjects and was separate from the first cohort of 670 or so subjects. This record belongs to a study of cytomegalovirus exposure and HLA in healthy donors. Overall study findings and caveats: The study labeled 150 to 200 TCR beta chains cytomegalovirus-associated. In vitro data verified a few CMV-associated chains as specific for CMV antigens. Many donors shared some public TCRs, even though most TCR sequences were rare.

Clones were read by immunoSEQ multiplex PCR, and TCRdb kept only the in-frame ones, dropping some. Among approximately 81,000 clones, approximately 93% were seen once, and the ten largest hold 0.55% to 0.8%. The ends were cut back, 1 base at V and 5 bases at J, with 9 bases in the middle. The germline CDR1 and CDR2 sequences are SGHTA and FQGNSA. The CDR3 sequence is 14 residues long. The V and J genes are TRBV7-2 and TRBJ1-3, with D unresolved. Sequencing input: PBMCs. The receptor comes from a man between 18 and 29 years old in good health and CMV-seronegative. CDR3 protein: CASSLVQVRNTIYF. Written as DNA, the CDR3 is TGTGCCAGCAGCTTAGTCCAGGTGCGAAACACCATATATTTT.